This TCR beta chain was profiled in a study of patients and donors after allogeneic stem cell transplantation. TCRdb fed the RT-PCR reads into MiXCR, producing one record per CDR3 protein. This sample carries hundreds of thousands of distinct CDR3 sequences, about 37% of them seen once, and the ten largest clones take around 10%. The CDR3 covers 14 residues. Germline CDR1 and CDR2: MDHEN and SYDVKM. V was cut by 1 base and J by 1 base, with 8 bases left in between. The gene calls are TRBV28 and TRBJ2-7, with D uncertain. The clonotype originates from a human donor who was either an allogeneic HSCT recipient or a stem cell or donor lymphocyte infusion donor (not recorded which). It is not recorded whose cells these are; they may come from a transplant donor. Material: blood, either unsorted or a sorted T cell fraction (not recorded which). CDR3: CASSLSYRSYEQYF. The CDR3, as DNA: TGTGCCAGCAGTTTATCTTACAGATCCTACGAGCAGTACTTC.